Shown below are 22 T cell receptor beta chains from a single sample sequenced in a study of blood T cell repertoires in COVID-19. Using immunoSEQ multiplex PCR, the repertoire was profiled, and TCRdb retains in-frame clones only, with some absent. Among 300,000 to 350,000 clones listed, 90% were seen once. Sequencing was done on a sample of peripheral blood. The receptors come from a woman in her 30s with COVID-19, enrolled during active disease.

The chain carries TRBV6-5 and TRBJ2-3, with TRBD2 matching over 8 bases. This CDR3 has 14 amino acids. Germline V lookup: CDR1 MNHEY, CDR2 SVGAGI. V was clipped by 10 bases and J by 4 bases; unmatched bases: 10. The CDR3 reads CATGGGFRADTQYF. In DNA, the CDR3 is TGTGCCACCGGGGGGGGTTTTAGGGCAGATACGCAGTATTTT.

V usage is TRBV7-9 and J usage is TRBJ2-3; TRBD1 matches 9 bases. This CDR3 contains 17 residues. Germline V gene data show CDR1 as SEHNR and CDR2 as FQNEAQ (reference sequence). V was pared by 4 bases and J by 1 base, with 9 bases of the junction left unmatched. In DNA, the CDR3 is TGTGCCAGCAGCTACCCGGGACAGGGAAAGGGCACAGATACGCAGTATTTT. Amino acids: CASSYPGQGKGTDTQYF.

This clone is a singleton in its sample. The CDR3 DNA follows: TGTGCAAGTCGCTTAGTGAGACAGCTTTATAGCAATCAGCCCCAGCATTTT. Amino acid sequence: CASRLVRQLYSNQPQHF. The chain couples TRBV12-2 to TRBJ1-5; whether TRBD1, the table's D call, matches the DNA was not checked. TRBV12-2 is assigned pseudogene status. The length of the CDR3 is 17 residues.

This chain links TRBV3-1 (or the pseudogene TRBV3-2) with TRBJ2-3; D perhaps matches TRBD2 (5 bases). There are 14 residues in the CDR3. Germline assignment: CDR1 LGHDT and CDR2 YNNKEL (reference sequence). Trimming left V 1 base short and J 4 bases short, with 9 bases between. The CDR3 DNA reads TGTGCCAGCAGCCAAGCTCTCGGGGCAGATACGCAGTATTTT. It is translated as CASSQALGADTQYF.

This clone was observed a handful of times. The chain has TRBV28 and TRBJ1-5, with 7 bases identical to TRBD1. The CDR3 length is 14 residues. Germline V CDR1 and CDR2: MDHEN, SYDVKM. The J segment lost 6 bases and the V segment lost 5 bases, leaving 7 bases of the junction unmatched. This CDR3 reads CASSQGGPGQPQHF. The CDR3, as DNA: TGTGCCAGCAGTCAAGGGGGCCCGGGTCAGCCCCAGCATTTT.

The chain links TRBV25-1 to TRBJ2-7; a possible D gene is TRBD2 (6 bases). Germline CDR1 and CDR2: MGHDK and SYGVNS. CDR3 length: 13 residues. V lost 11 bases, J lost 4 bases, and 18 bases lay in between. CDR3 sequence (DNA): TGTGCCGCCGGGAGAGGGGACGGTTACGAGCAGTACTTC. Protein sequence: CAAGRGDGYEQYF.

This rearrangement joins TRBV3-1 (or the pseudogene TRBV3-2) to TRBJ2-6; TRBD2 aligns across 9 bases. CDR1 is LGHDT, CDR2 YNNKEL, per germline (reference sequence). Trimming cost V 4 bases and J 0 bases; bases outside gene matches: 10. The CDR3 has 19 residues. CDR3 in amino acids: CASSPPLAGAFSGANVLTF. DNA for the CDR3: TGTGCCAGCAGCCCCCCACTAGCGGGCGCCTTCTCTGGGGCCAACGTCCTGACTTTC.

V usage is TRBV7-9 and J usage is TRBJ2-2, with D possibly TRBD2 on 5 matching bases. Germline loops: CDR1 SEHNR, CDR2 FQNEAQ (reference sequence). Trimming cost V 0 bases and J 0 bases, with 14 bases left between them. The CDR3 is 18 amino acids. The CDR3 DNA follows: TGTGCCAGCAGCTTAGCCACAATCGGACTCGCGAACACCGGGGAGCTGTTTTTT. Its protein product is CASSLATIGLANTGELFF.

This chain uses TRBV19 with TRBJ2-1, with 8 bases identical to TRBD2. The CDR3 is 15 residues long. V lost 8 bases to trimming and J lost 8 bases; unmatched junction nucleotides: 14. CDR1 and CDR2 from the germline V gene are LNHDA and SQIVND (reference sequence). The CDR3 here is CASGESGRGRYEQFF. For the CDR3, the DNA is TGTGCCAGTGGAGAGAGCGGGAGAGGCAGGTATGAGCAGTTCTTC.

V usage is TRBV9 and J usage is TRBJ1-1, with D perhaps TRBD1 (5 bases). Trimming stripped 4 bases from V and 1 base from J, with 17 bases between. From germline, CDR1 is SGDLS and CDR2 YYNGEE. The CDR3 runs 16 residues. The CDR3 DNA reads as TGTGCCAGCAGCCCCCGGTTTGGGGGGACGAACACTGAAGCTTTCTTT. Its translation is CASSPRFGGTNTEAFF.

The table lists this clone with a few counts. The rearrangement uses TRBV9 and TRBJ1-6, with a possible D match to TRBD1 (5 bases). The CDR3 is 15 residues long. Trimming stripped 3 bases from V and 11 bases from J, with 18 bases between. Germline V CDR1 and CDR2: SGDLS, YYNGEE. The chain's CDR3 is CASSARDVWEAPLHF. The CDR3 DNA is TGTGCCAGCAGCGCACGGGACGTGTGGGAGGCACCCCTCCACTTT.

This clone was recorded once. The junction differs from germline at one of its ends, possibly a read error. The rearrangement uses TRBV6-6 and TRBJ1-2; TRBD1 matches 12 bases. The germline gives CDR1 MNHNY, CDR2 SVGAGI (reference sequence). The CDR3 sequence is 16 residues long. CDR3 region: CVSRTPGQGAPDGYTF. As DNA, the CDR3 is TGTGTCAGCAGAACACCGGGACAGGGGGCGCCGGATGGCTACACCTTC.

This clone was counted only a few times. The rearrangement uses TRBV7-9 and TRBJ2-7; tentatively, D is TRBD1 (5 bases). This CDR3 is 14 amino acids long. V lost 1 base, J lost 2 bases, and 9 bases lay in between. Germline CDR1 reads SEHNR; CDR2 reads FQNEAQ (reference sequence). CDR3 sequence (DNA): TGTGCCAGCAGCTTAGATGGCAGGGCCTACGAGCAGTACTTC. The encoded protein is CASSLDGRAYEQYF.

V gene TRBV28 combines with J gene TRBJ2-7, with 8 positions matching TRBD1. Germline values: CDR1 MDHEN, CDR2 SYDVKM. With V trimmed by 5 bases and J by 0 bases, 12 bases remained unmatched. The CDR3 contains 17 residues. The CDR3 DNA reads TGTGCCAGCAGTCCGGCCGAACGGACAGGGCCCTCCTACGAGCAGTACTTC. This translates into CASSPAERTGPSYEQYF.

The chain couples TRBV4-3 to TRBJ2-7, with 9 bases lining up with TRBD1. With V trimmed by 3 bases and J by 4 bases, 10 bases remained unmatched. CDR3 length equals 16 residues. Germline loops: CDR1 LGHNA, CDR2 YSLEER. The CDR3 sequence is CASSHVARQGGYEQYF. DNA of the CDR3: TGCGCCAGCAGCCATGTCGCTAGACAGGGGGGATACGAGCAGTACTTC.

Concerning this clone: This sample also contains other DNA sequences that code for the same CDR3. The rearrangement joins TRBV12-3 or TRBV12-4 to TRBJ1-5; tentative D call: TRBD1 (6 bases). With 4 bases removed from V and 3 bases from J, the gap between germline ends came to 7 bases. CDR3 size: 13 residues. The CDR3 spells CASSWTDNQPQHF. CDR3 bases: TGTGCCAGCAGTTGGACAGACAATCAGCCCCAGCATTTT.

To note about this clone: The same CDR3 is also encoded by other DNA sequences in this sample. The CDR3 loop reads CASSYGGQETQYF. In DNA form, the CDR3 reads TGTGCCAGCAGTTACGGAGGGCAAGAGACCCAGTACTTC. This chain uses TRBV6-5 with TRBJ2-5; TRBD2 is a possible D gene (6 bases). V was cut by 2 bases and J by 2 bases, with 6 bases left in between. CDR1 is MNHEY, CDR2 SVGAGI, per germline. The CDR3 totals 13 residues.

The chain combines TRBV5-4 with TRBJ2-1, with TRBD1 identical over 7 bases. The length of the CDR3 is 16 residues. The V gene's germline CDR1 is SGHNT and CDR2 YYREEE (reference sequence). V was pared by 3 bases and J by 5 bases, with 11 bases of the junction left unmatched. The CDR3 region has the DNA TGTGCCAGCAGCTCAGGATTTAGGGACAGAAACAATGAGCAGTTCTTC. It yields the protein CASSSGFRDRNNEQFF.

The genes are TRBV19 and TRBJ2-3; possibly TRBD1 for D (6 bases). V gave up 4 bases and J gave up 1 base, with 12 bases separating them. Germline lookup yields CDR1 LNHDA and CDR2 SQIVND (reference sequence). The CDR3 contains 15 residues. The CDR3 here is CASSRTASGTDTQYF. CDR3 coding DNA: TGTGCCAGTAGTAGGACAGCCTCTGGCACAGATACGCAGTATTTT. The full variable domain, with the rest looked up from reference TRBV19 and TRBJ2-3, is DGGITQSPKYLFRKEGQNVTLSCEQNLNHDAMYWYRQDPGQGLRLIYYSQIVNDFQKGDIAEGYSVSREKKESFPLTVTSAQKNPTAFYLCASSRTASGTDTQYFGPGTRLTVL.

This chain links TRBV24-1 with TRBJ2-3; 10 nucleotides align to TRBD2. From germline, CDR1 is KGHDR and CDR2 SFDVKD. The length of the CDR3 is 17 residues. J was trimmed by 5 bases and V by 0 bases; bases with no gene match: 7. CDR3 DNA: TGTGCCACCAGTGATTTGAAACTAGCGGGGAGAGAAGATACGCAGTATTTT. Its protein is CATSDLKLAGREDTQYF.

This chain connects TRBV6-4 to TRBJ2-5, with 9 bases identical to TRBD2. V lost 2 bases, J lost 5 bases, and 6 bases stayed unmatched. Per the germline V gene, CDR1 is MRHNA and CDR2 is SNTAGT. The CDR3 has 15 amino acids. As DNA, the CDR3 is TGTGCCAGCAGTGACGCGGGAGGGCCGATCGAGACCCAGTACTTC. Its protein product is CASSDAGGPIETQYF.

This clone appeared a single time. The V call is TRBV6-6, the J call TRBJ2-7, with 8 bases matching TRBD2. Germline V gives CDR1 MNHNY, CDR2 SVGAGI (reference sequence). The CDR3 spans 15 residues. With V trimmed by 0 bases and J by 6 bases, 7 bases remained unmatched. The CDR3 nucleotides are TGTGCCAGCAGTTACTCGATCAGCGGGAGTGGCGAGCAGTACTTC. It yields the protein CASSYSISGSGEQYF.